Each of the 11 T cell receptor beta chains below was sequenced from the same sample in a study of cytomegalovirus exposure and HLA in healthy donors. 60 Vbeta and 13 Jbeta primers were used in PCR. The method was immunoSEQ multiplex PCR; TCRdb's version includes in-frame clones alone and lacks a portion of them. The data show some 180,000 clones, about four fifths seen once. The sequencing input was PBMCs. The origin of the receptors is a female donor in good health and CMV-seronegative.

The V call is TRBV4-1, the J call TRBJ1-1; weak D call: TRBD1 (5 bases). In germline, CDR1 is MGHRA, CDR2 YSYEKL. This CDR3 has 17 amino acids. V lost 1 base and J lost 4, with 19 bases in between. CDR3 amino acids: CASSQARGTNHLTEAFF. CDR3 nucleotide sequence: TGCGCCAGCAGCCAAGCACGCGGGACCAATCACCTCACTGAAGCTTTCTTT.

The chain combines TRBV4-2 with TRBJ2-1, with 10 bases fitting TRBD2. From germline, CDR1 is LGHNA and CDR2 YNFKEQ. This CDR3 comprises 16 residues. V lost 5 bases and J lost 4; bases outside the gene matches: 8. The CDR3 sequence is CASSKALAGHYNEQFF. The CDR3 DNA follows: TGTGCCAGCAGCAAAGCACTAGCGGGGCATTACAATGAGCAGTTCTTC.

Comment on this clone: An end of the junction does not agree with germline; a read error may underlie this. The J gene is TRBJ2-7, the V gene TRBV7-9, with 7 bases that match TRBD1. Germline values: CDR1 SEHNR, CDR2 FQNEAQ (reference sequence). This CDR3 spans 13 amino acids. Here the CDR3 reads CSSSPRTGYEQYF. In nucleotides, the CDR3 is TGTTCCAGCAGTCCGAGGACAGGCTACGAGCAGTACTTC.

The CDR3 loop reads CASSPTGIGPNYEQYF. In nucleotides, the CDR3 is TGTGCCAGTAGCCCGACAGGAATTGGCCCCAACTACGAGCAGTACTTC. The J gene is TRBJ2-7, the V gene TRBV19, with D possibly matching TRBD1 (6 bases). The CDR3 has 16 amino acids. V was trimmed by 6 bases and J by 3 bases, leaving 21 bases between them. Germline V lookup: CDR1 LNHDA, CDR2 SQIVND (reference sequence).

V is TRBV5-1 and J is TRBJ2-2; possible D gene TRBD2, 5 bases. Trimming took off 0 bases at V and 5 bases at J, with 11 bases between the two ends. This CDR3 comprises 15 residues. Germline loops: CDR1 SGHRS, CDR2 YFSETQ. CDR3 amino acids: CASSLEGSVTGELFF. CDR3 nucleotides: TGCGCCAGCAGCTTGGAAGGGAGTGTGACCGGGGAGCTGTTTTTT.

This sequence joins TRBV2 and TRBJ1-2; possibly TRBD1 for D (6 bases). This CDR3 contains 14 residues. V lost 6 bases and J lost 2, with 13 bases in between. Germline lookup yields CDR1 SNHLY and CDR2 FYNNEI. CDR3 nucleotide sequence: TGTGCCAGCAGAAGGGGGACTATAAACTATGGCTACACCTTC. Translation: CASRRGTINYGYTF.

The chain carries TRBV19 and TRBJ1-2; 11 positions match TRBD1. This CDR3 comprises 15 residues. Germline-derived CDR1 and CDR2 are LNHDA and SQIVND (reference sequence). V shed 3 bases, J shed 4 bases, and the junction held 4 bases outside the gene matches. In DNA, the CDR3 is TGTGCCAGTAGTATCCGGGGGACAGGGGGCTATGGCTACACCTTC. Protein product: CASSIRGTGGYGYTF.

The J gene is TRBJ1-6, the V gene TRBV5-1; TRBD1 matches 9 bases. Germline V gene lookup returns CDR1 SGHRS and CDR2 YFSETQ. There are 16 residues in the CDR3. The ends lost 4 bases at V and 5 bases at J; junction bases unmatched: 7. The CDR3 region is CASSKDRGGDNSPLHF. CDR3 nucleotide sequence: TGCGCCAGCAGCAAGGACAGGGGAGGTGATAATTCACCCCTCCACTTT.

This chain joins TRBV7-2 and TRBJ2-7; D is possibly TRBD2 (5 bases). V was cut by 6 bases and J by 5 bases, with 17 bases left in between. CDR3 length equals 14 residues. From germline, CDR1 is SGHTA and CDR2 FQGNSA. CDR3 DNA sequence: TGTGCCAGCAGGCGAGGAGCGGAGTCACACGAGCAGTACTTC. Translation gives CASRRGAESHEQYF.

This chain connects TRBV9 to TRBJ2-1; D possibly corresponds to TRBD2 (6 bases). There are 16 residues in the CDR3. Trimming stripped 3 bases from V and 6 bases from J, with 19 bases between. Per germline, CDR1 SGDLS and CDR2 YYNGEE. CDR3 residues: CASSDPGGDGVNEQFF. The DNA for the CDR3 is TGTGCCAGCAGCGACCCCGGAGGGGATGGGGTCAATGAGCAGTTCTTC. The variable domain in full, completed from reference TRBV9 and TRBJ2-1, reads DSGVTQTPKHLITATGQRVTLRCSPRSGDLSVYWYQQSLDQGLQFLIQYYNGEERAKGNILERFSAQQFPDLHSELNLSSLELGDSALYFCASSDPGGDGVNEQFFGPGTRLTVL.

The V and J genes are TRBV6-6 and TRBJ2-1; 8 bases map to TRBD2. There are 16 residues in the CDR3. Per germline, CDR1 MNHNY and CDR2 SVGAGI (reference sequence). J lost 6 bases, V lost 0 bases, and 7 bases had no gene match. The CDR3 loop reads CASSYSGGAFGNEQFF. Written as DNA, the CDR3 is TGTGCCAGCAGTTACTCCGGGGGGGCATTTGGCAATGAGCAGTTCTTC.